This entry concerns a single T cell receptor beta chain. The table came from immunoSEQ multiplex PCR; TCRdb's copy has only in-frame clones and leaves some out. The sample has 250,000 to 300,000 clones, roughly 80% seen once. The CDR3 runs to 17 residues. The V and J ends lost 8 bases and 6 bases, in that order; junction bases with no gene match: 15. Germline CDR1 PRHDT, CDR2 FYEKMQ (reference sequence). This sample is drawn from a study of blood T cell repertoires in COVID-19. Study overall: Sources were T cells, B-cell-depleted T cells, or PBMCs; the material itself was cDNA or gDNA.

Clinical histories supplied by participants themselves formed the basis of cohort assignment. A case of COVID-19 had been met by exposed participants within 2 weeks before study entry. This clonotype was obtained from a man between 35 and 55 years old who had been exposed to COVID-19. Sequencing used PBMCs or T cells enriched from blood (not recorded which). The rearrangement uses TRBV13 and TRBJ2-3; 12 positions agree with TRBD2. The CDR3 loop is CASLPSGRARKLDTQYF. The DNA of the CDR3 is TGTGCCAGCCTACCTAGCGGGAGGGCCCGTAAATTGGATACGCAGTATTTT.